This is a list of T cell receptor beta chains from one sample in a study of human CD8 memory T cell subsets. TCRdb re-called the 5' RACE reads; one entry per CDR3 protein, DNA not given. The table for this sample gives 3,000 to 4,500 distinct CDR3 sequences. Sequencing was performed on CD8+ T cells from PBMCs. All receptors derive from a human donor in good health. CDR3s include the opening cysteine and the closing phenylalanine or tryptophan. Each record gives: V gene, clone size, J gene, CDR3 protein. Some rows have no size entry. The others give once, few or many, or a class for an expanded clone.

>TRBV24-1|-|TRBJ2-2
CATSDSWIQNTGELFF
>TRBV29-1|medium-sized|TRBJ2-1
CSVRQGAPNNEQFF
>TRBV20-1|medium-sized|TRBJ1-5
CSATSQGPVLGRQPQHF
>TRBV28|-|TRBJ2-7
CASLGGKSLYEQYF
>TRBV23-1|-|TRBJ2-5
CASSQNAGPRVRWETQYF
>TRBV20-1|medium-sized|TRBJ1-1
CSAREKGLNTEAFF
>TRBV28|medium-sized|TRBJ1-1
CASSPAPSKPGQGARTEAFF
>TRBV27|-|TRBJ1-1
CASSLRTFQLHTEAFF
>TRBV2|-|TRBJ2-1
CASGQGAGSEQFF
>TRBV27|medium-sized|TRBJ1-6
CASSLSNVISYNSPLHF
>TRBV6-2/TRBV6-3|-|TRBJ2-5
CASSYFAKGETQYF
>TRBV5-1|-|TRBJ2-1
CASFGGYNEQFF
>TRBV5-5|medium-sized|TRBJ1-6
CASSTEGMDNSPLHF
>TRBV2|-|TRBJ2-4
CASSDRDHKNIQYF
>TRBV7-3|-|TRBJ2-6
CASSLSPGQGFSGANVLTF
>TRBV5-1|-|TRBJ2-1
CASSSRDNSYNEQFF
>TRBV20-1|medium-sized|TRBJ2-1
CSARPGTSNHNEQFF
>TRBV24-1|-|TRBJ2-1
CATSDFGDYDNEQFF
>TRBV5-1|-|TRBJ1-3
CASSLQGPGNTIYF
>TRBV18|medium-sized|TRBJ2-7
CASSPPTSYEQYF
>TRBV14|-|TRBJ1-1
CASSQRQGEAFF
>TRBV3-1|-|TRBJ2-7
CASSRSGTGVSGEQYF
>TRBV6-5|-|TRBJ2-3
CASSYSMEGRTDTQYF
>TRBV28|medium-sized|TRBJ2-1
CAGKAGTAEYNEQFF
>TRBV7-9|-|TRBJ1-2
CASSLGTAVGYTF
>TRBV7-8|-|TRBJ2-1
CASSLGGTSGYNEQFF
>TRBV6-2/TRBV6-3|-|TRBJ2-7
CASSYSGTGGIYEQYF
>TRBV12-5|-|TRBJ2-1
CASGLVANEQFF
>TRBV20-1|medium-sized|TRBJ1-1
CSARETGSGNTEAFF
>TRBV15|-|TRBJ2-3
CATSRDLAGSTDTQYF
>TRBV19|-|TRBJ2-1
CASSSTGTSGTYEQFF
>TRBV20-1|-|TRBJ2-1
CSARLGNHNEQFF
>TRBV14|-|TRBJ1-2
CASSQGAGQSLSYGYTF
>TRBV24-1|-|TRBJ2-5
CATSESSTVGQETQYF
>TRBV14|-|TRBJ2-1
CASSQTGGNEQFF
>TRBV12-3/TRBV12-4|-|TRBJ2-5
CASSSGTGGLETQYF
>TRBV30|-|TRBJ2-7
CAWSVLGPPGPLGQYF
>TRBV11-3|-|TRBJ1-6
CASSGTGGSPLHF
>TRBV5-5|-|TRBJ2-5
CASSLFGGSGETQYF
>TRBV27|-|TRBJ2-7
CASSTQGYEQYF
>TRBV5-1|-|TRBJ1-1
CASRDSVNTEAFF
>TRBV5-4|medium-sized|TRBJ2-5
CASSYFQETQYF
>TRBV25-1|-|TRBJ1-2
CASSWTANYGYTF
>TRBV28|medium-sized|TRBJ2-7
CASSLAGTYEQYF
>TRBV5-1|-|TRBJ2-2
CASSFTGNTGELFF
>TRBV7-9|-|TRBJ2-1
CASSLTGGSYNEQFF
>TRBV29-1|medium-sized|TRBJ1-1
CSVEPPGGEGTEAFF
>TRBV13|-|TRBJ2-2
CASSWERGPNTGELFF